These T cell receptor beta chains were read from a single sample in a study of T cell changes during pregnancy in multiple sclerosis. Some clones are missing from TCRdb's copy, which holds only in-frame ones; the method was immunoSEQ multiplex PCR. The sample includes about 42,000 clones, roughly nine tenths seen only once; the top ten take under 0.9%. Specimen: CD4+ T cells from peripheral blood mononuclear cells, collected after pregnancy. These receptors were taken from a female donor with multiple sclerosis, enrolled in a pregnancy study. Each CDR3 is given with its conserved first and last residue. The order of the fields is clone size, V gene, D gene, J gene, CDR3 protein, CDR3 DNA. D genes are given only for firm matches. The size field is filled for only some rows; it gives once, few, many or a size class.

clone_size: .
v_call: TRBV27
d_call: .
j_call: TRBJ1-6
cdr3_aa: CASSFRAGVRGGNSPLHF
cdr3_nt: TGTGCCAGCAGTTTTAGGGCGGGGGTGAGGGGAGGTAATTCACCCCTCCACTTT

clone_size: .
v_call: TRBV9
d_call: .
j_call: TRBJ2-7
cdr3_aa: CASSVGPLAYEQYF
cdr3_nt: TGTGCCAGCAGCGTAGGACCTCTAGCCTACGAGCAGTACTTC

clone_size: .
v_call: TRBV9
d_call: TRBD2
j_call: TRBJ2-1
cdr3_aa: CASSGGGTSGANEQFF
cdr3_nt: TGTGCCAGCAGTGGAGGGGGGACTAGCGGGGCCAATGAGCAGTTCTTC

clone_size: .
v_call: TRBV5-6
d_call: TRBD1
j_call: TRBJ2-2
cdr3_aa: CASGLPGTGNTGELFF
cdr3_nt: TGTGCCAGCGGTCTTCCTGGGACAGGGAACACCGGGGAGCTGTTTTTT

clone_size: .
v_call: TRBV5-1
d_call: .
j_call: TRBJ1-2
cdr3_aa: CASSPPLGTVYGYTF
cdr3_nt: TGCGCCAGCAGCCCCCCTTTGGGGACTGTCTATGGCTACACCTTC

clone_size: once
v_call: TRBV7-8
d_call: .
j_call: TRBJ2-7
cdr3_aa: CASSLYRDSYEQYF
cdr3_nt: TGTGCCAGCAGCTTATATCGGGATTCCTACGAGCAGTACTTC

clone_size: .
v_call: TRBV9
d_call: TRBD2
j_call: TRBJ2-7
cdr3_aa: CASSPRPGLGSEQYF
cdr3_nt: TGTGCCAGCAGCCCTAGACCGGGACTAGGTTCCGAGCAGTACTTC

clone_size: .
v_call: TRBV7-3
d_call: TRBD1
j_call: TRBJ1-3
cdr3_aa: CASSPQGAGSGNTIYF
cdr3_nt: TGTGCCAGCAGCCCTCAGGGGGCCGGGTCTGGAAACACCATATATTTT

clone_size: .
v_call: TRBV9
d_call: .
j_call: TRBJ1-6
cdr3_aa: CASSLERHGSPLHF
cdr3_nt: TGTGCCAGCAGCCTTGAGAGACACGGATCACCCCTCCACTTT

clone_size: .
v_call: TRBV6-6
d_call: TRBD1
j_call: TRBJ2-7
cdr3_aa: CASSYWDSPYEQYF
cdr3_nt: TGTGCCAGCAGTTACTGGGACAGCCCCTACGAGCAGTACTTC

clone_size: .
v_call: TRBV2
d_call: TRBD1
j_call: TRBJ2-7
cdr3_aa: CASTADREYEQYF
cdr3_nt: TGTGCCAGCACTGCGGACAGGGAGTACGAGCAGTACTTC

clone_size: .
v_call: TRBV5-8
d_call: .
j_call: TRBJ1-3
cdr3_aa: CASSLMPGGNTIYF
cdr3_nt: TGTGCCAGCAGCTTGATGCCAGGTGGAAACACCATATATTTT

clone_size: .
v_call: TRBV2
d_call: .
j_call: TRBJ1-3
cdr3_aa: CASRTAEGRRGNTIYF
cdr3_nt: TGTGCCAGCAGGACGGCGGAGGGGCGGCGGGGAAACACCATATATTTT

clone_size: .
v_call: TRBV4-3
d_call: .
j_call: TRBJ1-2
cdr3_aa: CASSKRGGEANYGYTF
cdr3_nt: TGCGCCAGCAGCAAAAGAGGGGGAGAAGCTAACTATGGCTACACCTTC

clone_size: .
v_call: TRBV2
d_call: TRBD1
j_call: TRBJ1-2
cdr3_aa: CASRGQVQSYGYTF
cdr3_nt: TGTGCCAGCAGAGGACAGGTTCAGTCTTATGGCTACACCTTC

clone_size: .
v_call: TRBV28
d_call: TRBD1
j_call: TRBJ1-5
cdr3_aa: CASIFGDSRGYQPQHF
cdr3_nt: TGTGCCAGCATCTTCGGGGACAGCAGGGGATATCAGCCCCAGCATTTT

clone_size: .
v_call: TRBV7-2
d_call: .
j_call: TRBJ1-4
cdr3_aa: CASSKPGLSNEKLFF
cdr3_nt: TGTGCCAGCAGCAAACCGGGACTGTCTAATGAAAAACTGTTTTTT

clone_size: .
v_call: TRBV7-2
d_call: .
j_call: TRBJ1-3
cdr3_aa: CASSFPQRSGNTIYF
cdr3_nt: TGTGCCAGCAGCTTCCCGCAGAGGAGTGGAAACACCATATATTTT

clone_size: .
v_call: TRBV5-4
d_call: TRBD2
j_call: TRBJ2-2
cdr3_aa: CASSPFGSGNGELFF
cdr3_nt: TGTGCCAGCAGCCCGTTTGGTAGCGGGAACGGGGAGCTGTTTTTT

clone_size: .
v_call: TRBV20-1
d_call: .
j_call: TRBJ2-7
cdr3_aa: CSAGAPNEQYF
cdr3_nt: TGCAGTGCTGGGGCGCCTAACGAGCAGTACTTC

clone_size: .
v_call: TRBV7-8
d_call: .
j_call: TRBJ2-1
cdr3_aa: CASSRAGLGNEQFF
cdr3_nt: TGTGCCAGCAGTCGCGCGGGGTTAGGGAATGAGCAGTTCTTC

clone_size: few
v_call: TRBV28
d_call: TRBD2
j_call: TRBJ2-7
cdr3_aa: CASSSLAGVTSYEQYF
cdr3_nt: TGTGCCAGCAGTTCCTTAGCGGGGGTGACCTCCTACGAGCAGTACTTC

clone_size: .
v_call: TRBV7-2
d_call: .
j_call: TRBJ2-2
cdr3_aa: CASSPLSGAGELFF
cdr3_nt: TGTGCCAGCAGCCCCCTTTCGGGGGCCGGGGAGCTGTTTTTT

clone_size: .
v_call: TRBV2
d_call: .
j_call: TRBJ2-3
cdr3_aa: CASSENLGGSTDTQYF
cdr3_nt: TGTGCCAGCAGTGAAAACCTCGGGGGTAGCACAGATACGCAGTATTTT

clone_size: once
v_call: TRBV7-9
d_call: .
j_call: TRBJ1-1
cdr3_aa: CASSLGEGQKAFF
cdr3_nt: TGTGCCAGCAGCTTAGGGGAGGGGCAGAAAGCTTTCTTT

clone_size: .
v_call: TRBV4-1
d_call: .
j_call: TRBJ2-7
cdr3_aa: CASSRGDGSSYEQYF
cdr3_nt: TGCGCCAGCAGCCGGGGGGACGGGAGCTCCTACGAGCAGTACTTC

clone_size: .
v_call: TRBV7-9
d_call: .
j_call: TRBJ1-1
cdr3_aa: CASSLMQGPRAEAFF
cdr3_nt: TGTGCCAGCAGCCTTATGCAGGGCCCGCGCGCTGAAGCTTTCTTT

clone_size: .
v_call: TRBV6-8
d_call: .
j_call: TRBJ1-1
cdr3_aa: CASSPRRLPHTEAFF
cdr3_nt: TGTGCCAGCAGTCCGCGGCGCCTTCCCCACACTGAAGCTTTCTTT

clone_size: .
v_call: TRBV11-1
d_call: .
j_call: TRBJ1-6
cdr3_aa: CASSLEPQGMHSPLHF
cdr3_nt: TGTGCCAGCAGCTTAGAGCCCCAGGGAATGCATTCACCCCTCCACTTT

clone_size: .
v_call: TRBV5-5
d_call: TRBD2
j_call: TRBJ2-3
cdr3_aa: CASSLDGGGTDTQYF
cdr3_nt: TGTGCCAGCAGCTTGGATGGGGGGGGGACAGATACGCAGTATTTT

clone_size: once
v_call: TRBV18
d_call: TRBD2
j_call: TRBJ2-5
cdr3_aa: CASSPFQVAGGTQYF
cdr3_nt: TGTGCCAGCTCACCTTTCCAAGTAGCGGGGGGGACCCAGTACTTC

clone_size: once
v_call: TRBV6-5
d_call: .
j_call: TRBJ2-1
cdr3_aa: CASSVPGTNEQFF
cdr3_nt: TGTGCCAGCAGTGTCCCGGGAACCAATGAGCAGTTCTTC

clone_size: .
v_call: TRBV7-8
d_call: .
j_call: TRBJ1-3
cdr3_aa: CASSFDSLDTIYF
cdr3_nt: TGTGCCAGCAGCTTTGACAGTCTCGACACCATATATTTT

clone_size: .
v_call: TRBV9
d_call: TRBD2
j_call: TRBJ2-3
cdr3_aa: CASSPRLAQSTDTQYF
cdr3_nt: TGTGCCAGCAGCCCCCGACTAGCGCAAAGCACAGATACGCAGTATTTT

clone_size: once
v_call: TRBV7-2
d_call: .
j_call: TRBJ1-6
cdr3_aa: CASSLGQGFSPLHF
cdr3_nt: TGTGCCAGCAGCTTAGGCCAGGGCTTCTCACCCCTCCACTTT

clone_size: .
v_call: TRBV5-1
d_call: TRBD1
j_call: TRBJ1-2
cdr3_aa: CASSPGVTGVGYGYTF
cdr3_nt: TGCGCCAGCAGCCCTGGGGTGACAGGGGTAGGCTATGGCTACACCTTC

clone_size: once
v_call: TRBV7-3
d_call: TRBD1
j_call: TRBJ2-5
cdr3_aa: CASSPVSTGGETQYF
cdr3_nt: TGTGCCAGCAGTCCAGTATCCACAGGGGGAGAGACCCAGTACTTC

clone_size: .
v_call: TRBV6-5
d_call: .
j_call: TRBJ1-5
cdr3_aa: CASSGRVNQPQHF
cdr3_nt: TGTGCCAGCAGTGGGCGGGTCAATCAGCCCCAGCATTTT

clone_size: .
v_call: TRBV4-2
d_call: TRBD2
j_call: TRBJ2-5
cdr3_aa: CASSQDVLAGGRLETQYF
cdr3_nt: TGTGCCAGCAGCCAAGATGTGCTAGCGGGGGGACGGTTGGAGACCCAGTACTTC

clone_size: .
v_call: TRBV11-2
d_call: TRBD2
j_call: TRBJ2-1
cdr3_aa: CASSHGGTYNEQFF
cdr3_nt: TGTGCCAGCAGTCACGGGGGGACCTACAATGAGCAGTTCTTC

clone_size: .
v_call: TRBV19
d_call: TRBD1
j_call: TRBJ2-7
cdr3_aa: CASSDRGYEQYF
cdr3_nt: TGTGCCAGTTCCGACAGGGGCTACGAGCAGTACTTC

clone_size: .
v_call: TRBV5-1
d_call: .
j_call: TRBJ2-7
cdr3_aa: CASSLASAGSYEQYF
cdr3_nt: TGCGCCAGCAGCTTGGCCTCCGCGGGCTCCTACGAGCAGTACTTC

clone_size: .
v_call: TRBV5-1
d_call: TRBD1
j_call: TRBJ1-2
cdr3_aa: CASSLGDRSYGYTF
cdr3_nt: TGCGCCAGCAGCTTAGGGGACAGGAGCTATGGCTACACCTTC

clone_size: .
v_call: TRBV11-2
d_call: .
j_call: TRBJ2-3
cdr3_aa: CASSLDLGSHTDTQYF
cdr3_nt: TGTGCCAGCAGCTTAGATCTCGGTTCCCACACAGATACGCAGTATTTT

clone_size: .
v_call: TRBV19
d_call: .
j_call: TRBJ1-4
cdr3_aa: CASSIGATTNEKLFF
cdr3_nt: TGTGCCAGTAGTATAGGAGCCACAACTAATGAAAAACTGTTTTTT

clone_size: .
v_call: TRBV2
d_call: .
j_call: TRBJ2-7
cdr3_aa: CASSEDLSQYSYEQYF
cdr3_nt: TGTGCCAGCAGTGAAGACCTTTCCCAGTACTCCTACGAGCAGTACTTC

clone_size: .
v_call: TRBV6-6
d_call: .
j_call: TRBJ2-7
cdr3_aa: CASSSHHTRWEQYF
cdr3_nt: TGTGCCAGCAGTTCGCACCACACTAGATGGGAGCAGTACTTC

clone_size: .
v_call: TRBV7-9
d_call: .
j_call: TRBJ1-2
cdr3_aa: CASSSKREGTSTF
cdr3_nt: TGTGCCAGCAGCTCTAAAAGGGAGGGAACCTCTACCTTC

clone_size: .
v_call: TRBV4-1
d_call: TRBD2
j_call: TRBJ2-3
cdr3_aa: CASNPRRSARGADTQYF
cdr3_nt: TGCGCCAGCAACCCCCGGCGCTCCGCTCGGGGGGCAGATACGCAGTATTTT

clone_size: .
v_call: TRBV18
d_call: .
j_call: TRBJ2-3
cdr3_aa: CASSPPGGRSTDTQYF
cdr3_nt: TGTGCCAGCTCACCACCGGGGGGGCGGTCCACAGATACGCAGTATTTT

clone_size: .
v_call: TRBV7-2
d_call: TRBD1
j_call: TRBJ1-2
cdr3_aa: CASSPMGQGAALTF
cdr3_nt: TGTGCCAGCAGCCCGATGGGACAGGGGGCGGCTTTGACCTTC

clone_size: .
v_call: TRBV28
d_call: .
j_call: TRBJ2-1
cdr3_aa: CASSFHSNEQFF
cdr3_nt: TGTGCCAGCAGTTTTCACTCTAATGAGCAGTTCTTC

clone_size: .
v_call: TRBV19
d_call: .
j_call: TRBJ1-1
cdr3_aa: CASRPGGTNTEAFF
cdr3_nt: TGTGCCAGCCGCCCTGGGGGGACGAACACTGAAGCTTTCTTT

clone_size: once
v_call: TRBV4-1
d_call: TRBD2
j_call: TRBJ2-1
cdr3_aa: CASSQGAQRGTRGNEQFF
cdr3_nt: TGCGCCAGCAGCCAAGGGGCCCAGCGGGGAACCCGGGGCAATGAGCAGTTCTTC